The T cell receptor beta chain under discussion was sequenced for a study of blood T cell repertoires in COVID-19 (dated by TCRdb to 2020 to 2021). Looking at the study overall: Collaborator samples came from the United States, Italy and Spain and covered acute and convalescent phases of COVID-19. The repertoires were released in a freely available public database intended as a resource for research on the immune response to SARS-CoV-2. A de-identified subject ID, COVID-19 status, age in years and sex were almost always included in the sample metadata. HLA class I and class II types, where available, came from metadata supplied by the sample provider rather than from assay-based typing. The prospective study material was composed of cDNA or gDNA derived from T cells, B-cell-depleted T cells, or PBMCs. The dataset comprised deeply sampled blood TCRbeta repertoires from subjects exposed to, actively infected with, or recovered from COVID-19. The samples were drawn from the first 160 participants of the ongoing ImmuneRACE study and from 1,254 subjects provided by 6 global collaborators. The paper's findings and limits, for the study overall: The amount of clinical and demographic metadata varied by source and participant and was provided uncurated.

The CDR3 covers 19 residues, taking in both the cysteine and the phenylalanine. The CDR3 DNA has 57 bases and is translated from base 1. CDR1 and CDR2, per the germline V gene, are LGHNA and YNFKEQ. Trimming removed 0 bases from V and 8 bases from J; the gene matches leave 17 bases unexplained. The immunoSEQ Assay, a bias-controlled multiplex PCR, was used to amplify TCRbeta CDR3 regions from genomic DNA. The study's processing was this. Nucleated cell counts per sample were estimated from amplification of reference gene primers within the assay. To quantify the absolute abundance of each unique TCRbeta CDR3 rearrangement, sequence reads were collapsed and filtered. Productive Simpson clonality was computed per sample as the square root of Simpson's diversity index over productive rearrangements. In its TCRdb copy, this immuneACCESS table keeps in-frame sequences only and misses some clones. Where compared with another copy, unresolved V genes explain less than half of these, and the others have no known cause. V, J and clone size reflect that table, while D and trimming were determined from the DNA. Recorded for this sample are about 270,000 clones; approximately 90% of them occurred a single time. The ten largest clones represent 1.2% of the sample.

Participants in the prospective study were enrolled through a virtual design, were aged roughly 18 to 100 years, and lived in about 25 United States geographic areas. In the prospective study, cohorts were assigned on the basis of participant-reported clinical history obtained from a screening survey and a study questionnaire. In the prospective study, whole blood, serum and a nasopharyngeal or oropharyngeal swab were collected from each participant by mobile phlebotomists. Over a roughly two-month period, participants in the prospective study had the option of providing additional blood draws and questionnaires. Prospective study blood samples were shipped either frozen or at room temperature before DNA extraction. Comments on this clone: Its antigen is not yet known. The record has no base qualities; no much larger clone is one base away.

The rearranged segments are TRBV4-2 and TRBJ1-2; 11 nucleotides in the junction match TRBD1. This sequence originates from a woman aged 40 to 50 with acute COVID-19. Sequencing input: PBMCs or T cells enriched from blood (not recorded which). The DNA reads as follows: TGTGCCAGCAGCCAAGATACGGCACAGGACAGGGGGCGCAACTCCGGCTACACCTTC. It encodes CASSQDTAQDRGRNSGYTF.